This T cell receptor (beta chain) was found in a study of OX40 agonist ivuxolimab in advanced cancers. Regarding the study as a whole: At doses 0.1 to 3.0 mg/kg, CD4+ and CD8+ clones expanded.

The V gene lost 0 bases and the J gene lost 4 bases, with 13 bases spanning the gap. Looked up from germline, CDR1 is SGDLS and CDR2 is YYNGEE. CDR3 length: 15 residues. Remarks on this clone: Its antigen remains unknown.

Here immunoSEQ multiplex PCR was the method, and the copy in TCRdb shows in-frame clones only, minus some. The sample comprises 65,000 to 100,000 clones, under 90% of which are singletons, and 6.6% rests with the top ten. The rearrangement uses TRBV9 and TRBJ1-1, with D unclear. The input for sequencing was CD4+ or CD8+ T cells sorted from blood, taken in a trial of the OX40 agonist ivuxolimab. This TCR was recovered from an adult with an advanced solid tumor such as melanoma, head and neck, liver or kidney cancer. The CDR3 sequence: CASSVDGSWGTEAFF. CDR3 nucleotides: TGTGCCAGCAGCGTAGACGGGAGTTGGGGCACTGAAGCTTTCTTT. The complete variable domain, with remaining parts taken from reference TRBV9 and TRBJ1-1, reads DSGVTQTPKHLITATGQRVTLRCSPRSGDLSVYWYQQSLDQGLQFLIQYYNGEERAKGNILERFSAQQFPDLHSELNLSSLELGDSALYFCASSVDGSWGTEAFFGQGTRLTVV.